One and the same sample provided the 22 T cell receptor beta chains below, sequenced in a study of cytomegalovirus exposure and HLA in healthy donors. 60 Vbeta and 13 Jbeta primers were used in PCR. Assay: immunoSEQ multiplex PCR; the TCRdb copy retains only in-frame clones and omits some. The data show roughly 71,000 clones, around 70% seen once. Sequenced: PBMCs. The receptors stem from a human donor in good health.

This rearrangement joins TRBV7-8 to TRBJ1-3, with D possibly TRBD1 on 5 matching bases. This CDR3 comprises 16 residues. Germline V gene sequence: CDR1 SGHVS, CDR2 FQNEAQ. With 2 bases removed from V and 4 bases from J, the gap between germline ends came to 15 bases. CDR3 bases: TGTGCCAGCAGCTTATCCCCCGGGGGTGGAGGAAACACCATATATTTT. This gives the protein CASSLSPGGGGNTIYF. Full variable domain (outside the CDR3, taken from reference TRBV7-8 and TRBJ1-3): GAGVSQSPRYKVAKRGQDVALRCDPISGHVSLFWYQQALGQGPEFLTYFQNEAQLDKSGLPSDRFFAERPEGSVSTLKIQRTQQEDSAVYLCASSLSPGGGGNTIYFGEGSWLTVV.

V gene TRBV15 combines with J gene TRBJ2-7, with D unresolved. V gave up 0 bases and J gave up 4 bases, with 7 bases separating them. The CDR3 is 13 amino acids. Per germline, CDR1 LNHNV and CDR2 YYDKDF (reference sequence). The CDR3 nucleotides read TGTGCCACCAGCAGAGATCTCGGGTACGAGCAGTACTTC. The encoded protein is CATSRDLGYEQYF.

The chain carries TRBV6-1 and TRBJ1-4, with 10 positions matching TRBD1. V lost 6 bases to trimming and J lost 5 bases; unmatched junction nucleotides: 3. In germline, CDR1 is MNHNS, CDR2 SASEGT. The CDR3 runs 14 residues. The CDR3 DNA reads as TGTGCCAGCAGGACAGGGGGCAGGAATGAAAAACTGTTTTTT. Translation: CASRTGGRNEKLFF.

The CDR3 DNA is TGTGCCAGCAGTTACTCGAGGCGGAGCGAGCAGTACTTC. Encoded protein: CASSYSRRSEQYF. The J gene is TRBJ2-7, the V gene TRBV6-5, with no clear D. The CDR3 runs 13 residues. Germline V gene sequence: CDR1 MNHEY, CDR2 SVGAGI. V lost 0 bases, J lost 6 bases, and 9 bases lay in between.

V usage is TRBV9 and J usage is TRBJ2-1; D is perhaps TRBD1 (6 bases). Germline V gives CDR1 SGDLS, CDR2 YYNGEE. This CDR3 is built from 14 residues. The V and J ends lost 4 bases and 3 bases respectively, with 11 bases between them. CDR3 in amino acids: CASSTRDNYNEQFF. Here the CDR3 DNA reads TGTGCCAGCAGCACTCGGGACAACTACAATGAGCAGTTCTTC.

This chain joins TRBV25-1 and TRBJ2-3; tentatively, D is TRBD2 (6 bases). Germline lookup yields CDR1 MGHDK and CDR2 SYGVNS. The CDR3 is 14 amino acids. Trimming pared 4 bases from V and 0 bases from J, leaving 8 bases between. CDR3 nucleotide sequence: TGTGCCAGCAGTGGGAGGGTAAGCACAGATACGCAGTATTTT. Translating it yields CASSGRVSTDTQYF.

V is TRBV7-7 and J is TRBJ1-3; a possible D gene is TRBD1 (5 bases). V was trimmed by 5 bases and J by 0 bases, leaving 8 bases between them. CDR3 length equals 14 residues. Germline loops: CDR1 SSHAT, CDR2 FNYEAQ (reference sequence). The CDR3 sequence: CASSMTVSGNTIYF. As DNA, the CDR3 is TGTGCCAGCAGCATGACAGTCTCTGGAAACACCATATATTTT.

This chain links TRBV7-6 with TRBJ1-5, with D possibly TRBD1 on 6 matching bases. CDR1 is SGHVS, CDR2 FNYEAQ, per germline. The CDR3 consists of 16 residues. Trimming shortened V by 1 base and J by 6 bases, and 16 bases separated the two germline ends. The CDR3 DNA follows: TGTGCCAGCAGCTTAGAGGGCAGGGGTGCTGGTCAGCCCCAGCATTTT. Its protein product is CASSLEGRGAGQPQHF. The complete variable domain, with remaining parts taken from reference TRBV7-6 and TRBJ1-5, reads GAGVSQSPRYKVTKRGQDVALRCDPISGHVSLYWYRQALGQGPEFLTYFNYEAQQDKSGLPNDRFSAERPEGSISTLTIQRTEQRDSAMYRCASSLEGRGAGQPQHFGDGTRLSIL.

This chain joins TRBV7-9 and TRBJ1-5; D gene uncertain. V was trimmed by 0 bases and J by 7 bases, leaving 4 bases between them. In germline, CDR1 is SEHNR, CDR2 FQNEAQ (reference sequence). This CDR3 comprises 12 residues. For the CDR3, the DNA is TGTGCCAGCAGCTTAGCGGGCCAGCCCCAGCATTTT. Protein sequence: CASSLAGQPQHF.

As concerns this clone: Germline is not matched at one junction end, which may reflect a read error. The rearrangement joins TRBV7-9 to TRBJ1-1, with D unresolved. The CDR3 is made up of 12 amino acids. Germline-derived CDR1 and CDR2 are SEHNR and FQNEAQ (reference sequence). CDR3 protein: CSSSRQNTEAFF. CDR3 nucleotides: TGTTCCAGCAGCCGACAGAACACTGAAGCTTTCTTT.

The rearrangement links TRBV19 to TRBJ1-2, with 7 nucleotides matching TRBD1. CDR3 length: 13 amino acids. J lost 2 bases, V lost 6 bases, and 3 bases had no gene match. Germline loops: CDR1 LNHDA, CDR2 SQIVND (reference sequence). CDR3 DNA: TGTGCCAGTAGGGAGGGACAGAACTATGGCTACACCTTC. Translating gives CASREGQNYGYTF.

This clone was counted between two and nine times. The chain links TRBV4-1 to TRBJ1-3, with TRBD1 as a possible D gene (5 bases). V dropped 1 base and J dropped 2 bases, with 18 bases sitting between them. The CDR3 is 18 residues long. Germline V gives CDR1 MGHRA, CDR2 YSYEKL. Here the CDR3 reads CASSQARPTRGTGNTIYF. CDR3 in DNA: TGCGCCAGCAGCCAAGCCCGGCCGACAAGGGGCACTGGAAACACCATATATTTT.

This clone was observed a single time. The chain is built from TRBV5-4 and TRBJ1-1; a weak D match, TRBD1 (6 bases). The germline V gene has CDR1 SGHNT and CDR2 YYREEE (reference sequence). V dropped 0 bases and J dropped 1 base, with 13 bases sitting between them. This CDR3 comprises 16 residues. The DNA of the CDR3 is TGTGCCAGCAGCTTGGCAGGGGACTACCCGAACACTGAAGCTTTCTTT. Its translation is CASSLAGDYPNTEAFF.

This sequence joins TRBV30 and TRBJ2-7, with TRBD1 matching over 10 bases. Per germline, CDR1 GTSNPN and CDR2 SVGIG (reference sequence). V trimming: 2 bases; J trimming: 7 bases; junction bases outside the gene matches: 8. The CDR3 is 14 residues long. CDR3 DNA: TGTGCCTGGAGTTTCGGGACAGGGGCGGGGGAGCAGTACTTC. Translated, it gives CAWSFGTGAGEQYF.

The chain combines TRBV5-1 with TRBJ1-1, with a possible D match to TRBD1 (6 bases). The V gene's germline CDR1 is SGHRS and CDR2 YFSETQ. V was cut by 0 bases and J by 4 bases, with 13 bases left in between. The CDR3 has 15 amino acids. The CDR3 spells CASSLASGTTTEAFF. Written as DNA, the CDR3 is TGCGCCAGCAGCTTGGCCTCGGGGACAACCACTGAAGCTTTCTTT.

This chain uses TRBV11-3 with TRBJ2-7; D remains unclear. CDR3 size: 15 residues. With 3 bases removed from V and 7 bases from J, the gap between germline ends came to 19 bases. Germline lookup yields CDR1 SGHNT and CDR2 YENEEA. The chain's CDR3 is CASSLWRRSPLEQYF. The CDR3 DNA follows: TGTGCCAGCAGCTTGTGGCGGAGATCTCCCCTGGAGCAGTACTTC.

In its sample, this clone was seen a few times. The chain recombines TRBV25-1 with TRBJ2-5, with TRBD2 matching over 8 bases. The J call may be faulty, since TRBJ2-7 better matches the DNA end. In germline, CDR1 is MGHDK, CDR2 SYGVNS. The CDR3 has 14 amino acids. CDR3 in amino acids: CASSTSGKAYEQYF. DNA of the CDR3: TGTGCCAGCTCTACTAGCGGCAAGGCCTACGAGCAGTACTTC.

The rearrangement links TRBV25-1 to TRBJ1-1, with D perhaps TRBD1 (5 bases). V was shortened by 6 bases and J by 3 bases, with 23 bases between the two germline ends. CDR1 and CDR2 from the germline V gene are MGHDK and SYGVNS. The CDR3 is 17 amino acids. CDR3 sequence: CASSQGYRGDLDTEAFF. CDR3 bases: TGTGCCAGCAGCCAAGGGTATAGGGGCGATTTGGACACTGAAGCTTTCTTT.

This rearrangement joins TRBV29-1 to TRBJ1-4; D uncertain. The ends were cut back, 0 bases at V and 1 base at J, with 12 bases in the middle. Germline V gene data show CDR1 as SQVTM and CDR2 as ANQGSEA. This CDR3 region has 16 residues. CDR3: CSVEDRRGLTNEKLFF. CDR3 sequence (DNA): TGCAGCGTTGAAGATCGACGAGGGCTAACTAATGAAAAACTGTTTTTT.

This clone was picked up one time. The rearrangement uses TRBV6-5 and TRBJ2-7, with a possible D match to TRBD2 (6 bases). Germline V gene lookup returns CDR1 MNHEY and CDR2 SVGAGI. CDR3 size: 14 residues. V was cut by 5 bases and J by 1 base, with 12 bases left in between. The CDR3 DNA reads TGTGCCAGCAGTACCCCGGGACTTTCCTACGAGCAGTACTTC. Its protein is CASSTPGLSYEQYF.

V is TRBV30 and J is TRBJ2-3; 8 bases map to TRBD2. The CDR3 is 15 residues long. Germline CDR1 reads GTSNPN; CDR2 reads SVGIG (reference sequence). The V and J ends lost 3 bases and 0 bases, in that order; junction bases with no gene match: 5. CDR3 loop: CAWSLGGDSTDTQYF. CDR3 coding DNA: TGTGCCTGGAGCCTCGGGGGGGACAGCACAGATACGCAGTATTTT.

This chain uses TRBV5-4 with TRBJ1-1, with D unresolved. V was shortened by 5 bases and J by 2 bases, with 7 bases between the two germline ends. This CDR3 is built from 12 residues. Germline loops: CDR1 SGHNT, CDR2 YYREEE (reference sequence). The CDR3 DNA reads as TGTGCCAGCAGTTTCGTTAACACTGAAGCTTTCTTT. This sequence encodes CASSFVNTEAFF.